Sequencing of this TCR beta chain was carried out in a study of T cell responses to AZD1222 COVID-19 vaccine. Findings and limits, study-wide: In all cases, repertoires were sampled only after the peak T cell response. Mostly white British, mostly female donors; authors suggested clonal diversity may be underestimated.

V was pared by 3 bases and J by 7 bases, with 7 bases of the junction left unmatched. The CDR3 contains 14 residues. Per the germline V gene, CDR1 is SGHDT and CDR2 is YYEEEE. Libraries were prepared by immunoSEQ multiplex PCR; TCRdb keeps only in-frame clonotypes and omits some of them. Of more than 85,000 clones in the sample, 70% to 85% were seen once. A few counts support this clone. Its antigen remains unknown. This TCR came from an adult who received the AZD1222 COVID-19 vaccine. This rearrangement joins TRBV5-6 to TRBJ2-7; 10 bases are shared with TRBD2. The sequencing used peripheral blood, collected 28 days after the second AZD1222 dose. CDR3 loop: CASSYLAGEGEQYF. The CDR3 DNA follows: TGTGCCAGCAGCTACCTAGCGGGAGAGGGTGAGCAGTACTTC.